This TCR beta chain originates from a study of T-cell reconstitution after alpha-beta-depleted transplantation in children. Germline V gives CDR1 KGHSH, CDR2 LQKENI. The CDR3 runs 15 residues. Trimming took 4 bases from V and 6 from J, leaving 16 bases between them. Unique molecular identifiers tagged the TCRbeta library. TCRdb analysed the PCR reads with MiXCR anew, one entry per CDR3 protein. Found here are approximately 980,000 distinct CDR3 sequences, around 30% of them singletons; the top ten hold about 28%. The origin of this receptor is a boy in the first two years of life who had a stem cell transplant for SCID, so the T cells may come from the graft donor. The chain links TRBV18 to TRBJ2-1, with D possibly matching TRBD2 (5 bases). Here the sequenced sample was PBMCs, mostly from graft donor cells, taken 360 days after TCRalphabeta/CD19-depleted stem cell transplant. The DNA for the CDR3 is TGTGCCAGCTCACTCGGACCTCCGGCGGGCAATGAGCAGTTCTTC. Translated: CASSLGPPAGNEQFF. Variable domain in full (rest from reference TRBV18 and TRBJ2-1): NAGVMQNPRHLVRRRGQEARLRCSPMKGHSHVYWYRQLPEEGLKFMVYLQKENIIDESGMPKERFSAEFPKEGPSILRIQQVVRGDSAAYFCASSLGPPAGNEQFFGPGTRLTVL.